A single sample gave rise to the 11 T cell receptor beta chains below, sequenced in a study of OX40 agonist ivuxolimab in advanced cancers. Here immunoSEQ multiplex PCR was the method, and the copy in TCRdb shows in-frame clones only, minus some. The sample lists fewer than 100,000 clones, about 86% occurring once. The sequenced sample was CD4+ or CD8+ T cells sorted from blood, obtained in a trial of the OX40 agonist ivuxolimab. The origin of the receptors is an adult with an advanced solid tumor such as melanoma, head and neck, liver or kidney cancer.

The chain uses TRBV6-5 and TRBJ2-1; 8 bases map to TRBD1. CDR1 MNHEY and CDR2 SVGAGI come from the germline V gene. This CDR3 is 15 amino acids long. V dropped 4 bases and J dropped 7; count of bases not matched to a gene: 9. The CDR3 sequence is CASSWNRGKQNEQFF. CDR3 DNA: TGTGCCAGCAGTTGGAACAGGGGGAAGCAAAATGAGCAGTTCTTC.

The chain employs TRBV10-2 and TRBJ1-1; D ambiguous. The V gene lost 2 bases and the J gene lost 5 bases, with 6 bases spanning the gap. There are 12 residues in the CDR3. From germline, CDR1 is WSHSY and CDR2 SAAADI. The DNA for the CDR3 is TGCGCCAGCAGTGAGGCGAAGACTGAAGCTTTCTTT. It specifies CASSEAKTEAFF.

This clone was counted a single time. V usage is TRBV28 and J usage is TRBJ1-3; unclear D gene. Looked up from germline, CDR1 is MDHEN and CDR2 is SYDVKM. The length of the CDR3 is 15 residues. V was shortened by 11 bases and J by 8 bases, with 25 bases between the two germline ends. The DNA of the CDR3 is TGTGCCTCCACCCTAAGGGCAGGATGGGGAGACACCATATATTTT. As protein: CASTLRAGWGDTIYF.

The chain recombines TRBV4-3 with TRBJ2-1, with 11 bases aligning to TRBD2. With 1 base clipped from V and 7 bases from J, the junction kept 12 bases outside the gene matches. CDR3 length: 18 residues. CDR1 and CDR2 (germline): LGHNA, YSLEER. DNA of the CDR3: TGCGCCAGCAGCCAAGGTCGATTTAGCGGGGGGGCTAGGAATGAGCAGTTCTTC. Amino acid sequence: CASSQGRFSGGARNEQFF.

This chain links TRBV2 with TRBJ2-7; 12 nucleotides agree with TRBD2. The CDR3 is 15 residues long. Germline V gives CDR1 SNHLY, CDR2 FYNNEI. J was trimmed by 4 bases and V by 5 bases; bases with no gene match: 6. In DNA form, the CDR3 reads TGTGCCAGCAGTCACCGTCTAGCGGGAGGGTACGAGCAGTACTTC. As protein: CASSHRLAGGYEQYF.

CDR3 sequence reads: CASSQDRARSSPLHF. CDR3 DNA: TGTGCCAGCAGCCAAGACAGGGCTAGAAGTTCACCCCTCCACTTT. J is TRBJ1-6 and V is TRBV14, with D possibly TRBD1 on 5 matching bases. Germline CDR1 is SGHDN and CDR2 is FVKESK. Trimming took off 0 bases at V and 9 bases at J, with 12 bases between the two ends. This CDR3 is 15 amino acids long.

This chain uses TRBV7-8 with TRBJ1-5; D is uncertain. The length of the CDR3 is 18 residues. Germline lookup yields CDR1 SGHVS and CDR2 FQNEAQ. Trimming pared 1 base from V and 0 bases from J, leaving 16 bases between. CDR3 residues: CASSLGPLGIYSNQPQHF. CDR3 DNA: TGTGCCAGCAGCTTAGGGCCCCTGGGAATTTATAGCAATCAGCCCCAGCATTTT.

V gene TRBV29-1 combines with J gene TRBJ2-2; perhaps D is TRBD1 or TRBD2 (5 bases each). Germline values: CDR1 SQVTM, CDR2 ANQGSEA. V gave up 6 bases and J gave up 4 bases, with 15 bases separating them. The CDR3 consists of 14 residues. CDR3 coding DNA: TGCAGCGTCCGGGACCGCCCCGGCACCGGGGAGCTGTTTTTT. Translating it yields CSVRDRPGTGELFF.

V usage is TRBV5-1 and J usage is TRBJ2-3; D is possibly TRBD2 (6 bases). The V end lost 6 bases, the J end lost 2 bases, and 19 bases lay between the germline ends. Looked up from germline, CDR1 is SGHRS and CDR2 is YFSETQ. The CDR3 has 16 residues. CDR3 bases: TGCGCCAGCACCCGTGGCGGGGTAGCCTTCACAGATACGCAGTATTTT. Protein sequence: CASTRGGVAFTDTQYF.

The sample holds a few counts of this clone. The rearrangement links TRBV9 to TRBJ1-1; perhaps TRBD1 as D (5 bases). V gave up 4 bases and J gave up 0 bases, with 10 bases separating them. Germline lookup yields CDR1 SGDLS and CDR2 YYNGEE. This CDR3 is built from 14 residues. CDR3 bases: TGTGCCAGCAGCCCCGGGGGGATGAACACTGAAGCTTTCTTT. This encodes CASSPGGMNTEAFF.

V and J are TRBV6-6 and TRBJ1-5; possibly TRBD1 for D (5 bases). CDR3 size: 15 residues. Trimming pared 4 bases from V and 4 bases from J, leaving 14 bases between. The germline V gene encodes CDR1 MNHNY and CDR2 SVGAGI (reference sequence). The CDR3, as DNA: TGTGCCAGCAGTTCCACCCCAGGGTGGAATCAGCCCCAGCATTTT. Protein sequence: CASSSTPGWNQPQHF.